The text below deals with one TCR beta chain. Which antigen it targets is not known. Nothing much larger sits one base from this clone, and base qualities are not available. At the junction V is shortened by 3 bases and J by 5 bases; bases outside the gene matches: 9. The CDR3 holds 14 amino acids from the cysteine to the phenylalanine. Of the read, only the CDR3 DNA is kept; its 42 bases are in frame from base 1. The germline V gene encodes CDR1 SQVTM and CDR2 ANQGSEA. The data derive from a study of intratumoral heterogeneity in liver cancer. About the study as a whole: Across the full approximately 13-patient cohort, most patients were male and the median age was almost 65 years. Of the 70 or so multiregional samples collected from around 15 HCC patients in the overall cohort, 51 were tumoral regions and some 20 were adjacent nontumoral regions. RNA-seq, DNA sequencing, TCR-seq and SNP array data from multiple regions of hepatocellular carcinoma specimens were combined in the study to investigate intratumor heterogeneity.

The immunoSEQ assay was used to sequence TCR beta chain CDR3 regions from genomic DNA. Primers annealing to V and J segments amplified rearranged VDJ segments. The paper's processing steps were these. Clonality and richness metrics were computed with the ImmunoSeq Analyzer software. Clones with differential abundance between regions were identified with Fisher's exact test combined with a beta-binomial method for additional stringency. TCRdb's version of the immuneACCESS table is confined to in-frame rearrangements and falls short of the full clone set. An unresolved V gene accounts for under half of the shortfall where checked; the remainder is of unknown origin. From that table come the V and J calls and clone size; the DNA was used to work out D and trimming. Present in this sample are around 6,400 clones, approximately 60% of which were seen just once. The ten largest clones take up approximately 14% of the sample.

Study-wide conclusions, independent of this receptor: Overall T cell clonality did not differ significantly between tumor regions within either sequenced patient. A relatively low patient number and under-sampled tumor-infiltrating lymphocyte representation were acknowledged by the authors as limitations. In every sequenced patient, tumor region b showed significantly fewer unique T-cell clonal expansions than tumor region a. According to the report, TCR sequencing confirmed the RNA-seq-based estimates of regional differences in tumor-infiltrating lymphocyte burden.

The H label marked samples taken from distinct, geographically separated regions of the hepatocellular carcinoma nodule. All patients had early-stage hepatocellular carcinoma and received no therapy before surgical resection. None of the sampled areas showed macroscopic evidence of necrosis or hemorrhage. Multiple regions from two patients underwent TCR sequencing (ImmunoSeq). Frozen tissue samples from resection were taken at least 1 cm away from one another. Genomic DNA was extracted from bulk tissue using the DNeasy blood and tissue kit. Rearrangement joined TRBV29-1 to TRBJ2-5; 7 nucleotides in the junction match TRBD1. Sequences were derived from tumor tissue, sampled before any cancer treatment. The TCR was taken from a man in his sixties or seventies with hepatocellular carcinoma. DNA sequence: TGCAGCGTTGAGCATCCAGGGGGTTATGAGACCCAGTACTTC. This gives the protein CSVEHPGGYETQYF. The full variable domain, completed from the reference TRBV29-1 and TRBJ2-5 proteins outside the CDR3, reads SAVISQKPSRDICQRGTSLTIQCQVDSQVTMMFWYRQQPGQSLTLIATANQGSEATYESGFVIDKFPISRPNLTFSTLTVSNMSPEDSSIYLCSVEHPGGYETQYFGPGTRLLVL.